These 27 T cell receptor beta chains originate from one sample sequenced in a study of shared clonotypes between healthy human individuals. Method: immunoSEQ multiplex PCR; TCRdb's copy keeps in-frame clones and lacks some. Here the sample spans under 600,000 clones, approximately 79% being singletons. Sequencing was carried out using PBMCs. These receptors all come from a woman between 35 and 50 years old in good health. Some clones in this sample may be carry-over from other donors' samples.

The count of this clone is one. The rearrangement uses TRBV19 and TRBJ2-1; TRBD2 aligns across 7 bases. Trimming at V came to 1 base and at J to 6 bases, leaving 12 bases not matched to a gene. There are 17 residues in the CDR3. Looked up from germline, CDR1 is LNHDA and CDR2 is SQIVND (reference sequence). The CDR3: CASSIGIGAGAGNEQFF. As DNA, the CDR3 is TGTGCCAGTAGTATAGGGATCGGGGCGGGAGCCGGCAATGAGCAGTTCTTC.

CDR3 sequence: CASRSGVRVGEKLFF. CDR3 sequence (DNA): TGCGCCAGCCGATCTGGTGTGAGGGTGGGTGAAAAACTGTTTTTT. J is TRBJ1-4 and V is TRBV4-1; no definite D call. Germline V gene lookup returns CDR1 MGHRA and CDR2 YSYEKL. V was cut by 8 bases and J by 7 bases, with 20 bases left in between. CDR3 size: 15 residues.

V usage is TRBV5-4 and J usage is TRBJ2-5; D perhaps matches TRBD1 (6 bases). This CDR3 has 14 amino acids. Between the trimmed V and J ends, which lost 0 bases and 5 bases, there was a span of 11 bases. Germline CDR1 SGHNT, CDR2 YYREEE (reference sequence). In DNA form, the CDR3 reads TGTGCCAGCAGCTTGGGGACAGTAAAGGAGACCCAGTACTTC. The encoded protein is CASSLGTVKETQYF.

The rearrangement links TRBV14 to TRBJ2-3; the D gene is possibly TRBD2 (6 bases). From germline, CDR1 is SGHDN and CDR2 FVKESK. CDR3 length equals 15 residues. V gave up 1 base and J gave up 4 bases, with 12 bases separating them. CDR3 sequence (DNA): TGTGCCAGCAGCCAAGTGGGGAGACTAGCAGATACGCAGTATTTT. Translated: CASSQVGRLADTQYF.

The CDR3 coding sequence is TGCGCCAGCAGCCAAGCCGGACAGATCCCTACCTACGAGCAGTACTTC. Translating it yields CASSQAGQIPTYEQYF. The chain uses TRBV4-1 and TRBJ2-7; maybe TRBD1 (6 bases). Trimming stripped 1 base from V and 2 bases from J, with 15 bases between. The CDR3 loop spans 16 amino acids. Germline lookup yields CDR1 MGHRA and CDR2 YSYEKL.

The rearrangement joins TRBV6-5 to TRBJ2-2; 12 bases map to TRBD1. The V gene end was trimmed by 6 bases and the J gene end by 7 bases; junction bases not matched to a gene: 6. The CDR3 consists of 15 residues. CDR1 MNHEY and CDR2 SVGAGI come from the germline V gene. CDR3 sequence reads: CASRSGTGGSGELFF. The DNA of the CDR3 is TGTGCCAGCAGGTCAGGGACAGGGGGCAGCGGGGAGCTGTTTTTT.

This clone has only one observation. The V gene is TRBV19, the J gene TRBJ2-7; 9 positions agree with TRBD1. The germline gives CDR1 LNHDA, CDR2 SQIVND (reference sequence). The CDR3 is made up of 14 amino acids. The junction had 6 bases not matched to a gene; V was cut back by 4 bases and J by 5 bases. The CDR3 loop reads CASSTTGGGNEQYF. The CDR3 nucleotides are TGTGCCAGTAGTACAACAGGGGGCGGAAACGAGCAGTACTTC.

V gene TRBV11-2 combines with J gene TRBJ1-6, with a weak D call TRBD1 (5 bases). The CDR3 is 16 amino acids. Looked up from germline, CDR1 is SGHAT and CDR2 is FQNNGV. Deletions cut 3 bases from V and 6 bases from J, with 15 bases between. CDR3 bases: TGTGCCAGCAGCTTCGGGCAGGGCCTCCCTAATTCACCCCTCCACTTT. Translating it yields CASSFGQGLPNSPLHF.

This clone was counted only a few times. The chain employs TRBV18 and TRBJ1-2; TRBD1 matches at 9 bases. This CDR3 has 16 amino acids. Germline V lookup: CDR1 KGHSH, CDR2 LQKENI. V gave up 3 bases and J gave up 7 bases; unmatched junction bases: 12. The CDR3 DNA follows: TGTGCCAGCTCACCGGCGCCAGGACAGGGGATCGGTGGCTACACCTTC. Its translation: CASSPAPGQGIGGYTF.

The CDR3 DNA is TGTGCCAGCAGTTGGTCATTCTCCTACGAGCAGTACTTC. This translates into CASSWSFSYEQYF. The rearrangement links TRBV28 to TRBJ2-7; D remains ambiguous. Between the trimmed V and J ends, which lost 4 bases and 0 bases, there was a span of 7 bases. CDR1 is MDHEN, CDR2 SYDVKM, per germline. This CDR3 has 13 residues.

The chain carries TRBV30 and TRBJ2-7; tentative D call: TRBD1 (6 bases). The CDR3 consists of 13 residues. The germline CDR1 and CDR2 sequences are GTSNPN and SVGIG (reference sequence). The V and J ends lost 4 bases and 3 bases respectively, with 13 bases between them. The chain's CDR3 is CAWKPGQHYEQYF. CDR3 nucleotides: TGTGCCTGGAAGCCTGGACAGCACTACGAGCAGTACTTC.

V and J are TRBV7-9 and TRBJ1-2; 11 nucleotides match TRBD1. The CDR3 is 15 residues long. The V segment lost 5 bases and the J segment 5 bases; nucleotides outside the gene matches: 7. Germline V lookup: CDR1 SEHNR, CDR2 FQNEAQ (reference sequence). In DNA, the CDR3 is TGTGCCAGCAGCCTAGGACAGGGGGCCTGGTATGGCTACACCTTC. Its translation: CASSLGQGAWYGYTF.

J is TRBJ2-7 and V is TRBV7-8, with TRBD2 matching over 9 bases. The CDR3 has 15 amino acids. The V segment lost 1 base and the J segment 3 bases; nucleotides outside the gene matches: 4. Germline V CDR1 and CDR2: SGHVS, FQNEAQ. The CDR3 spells CASSLVLAGVYEQYF. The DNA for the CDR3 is TGTGCCAGCAGCTTAGTACTAGCGGGCGTCTACGAGCAGTACTTC. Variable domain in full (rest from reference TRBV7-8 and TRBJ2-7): GAGVSQSPRYKVAKRGQDVALRCDPISGHVSLFWYQQALGQGPEFLTYFQNEAQLDKSGLPSDRFFAERPEGSVSTLKIQRTQQEDSAVYLCASSLVLAGVYEQYFGPGTRLTVT.

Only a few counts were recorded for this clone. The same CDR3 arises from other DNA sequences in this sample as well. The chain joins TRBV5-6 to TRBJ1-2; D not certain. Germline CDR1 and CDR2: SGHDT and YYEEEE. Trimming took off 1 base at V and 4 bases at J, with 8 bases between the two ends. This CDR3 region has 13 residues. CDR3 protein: CASSLKAGYGYTF. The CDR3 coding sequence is TGTGCCAGCAGCTTGAAGGCAGGCTATGGCTACACCTTC.

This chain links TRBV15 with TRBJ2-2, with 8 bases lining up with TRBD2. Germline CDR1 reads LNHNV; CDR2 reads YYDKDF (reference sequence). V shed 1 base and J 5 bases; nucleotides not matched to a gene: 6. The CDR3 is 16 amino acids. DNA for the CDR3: TGTGCCACCAGCAGAGGAGGCGGGAGGAGGACCGGGGAGCTGTTTTTT. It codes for CATSRGGGRRTGELFF.

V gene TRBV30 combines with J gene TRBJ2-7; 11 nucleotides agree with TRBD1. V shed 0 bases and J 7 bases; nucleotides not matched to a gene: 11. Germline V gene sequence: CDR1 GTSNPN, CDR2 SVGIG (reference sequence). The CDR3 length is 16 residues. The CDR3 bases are TGTGCCTGGAGTGTGACAAAAGGACAGGGGGCGAGGGAGCAGTACTTC. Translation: CAWSVTKGQGAREQYF.

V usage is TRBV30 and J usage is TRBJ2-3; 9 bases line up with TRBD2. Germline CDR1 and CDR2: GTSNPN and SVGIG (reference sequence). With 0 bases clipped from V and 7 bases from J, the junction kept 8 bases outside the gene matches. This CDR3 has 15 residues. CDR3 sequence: CAWSVWREGLYTQYF. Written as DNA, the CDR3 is TGTGCCTGGAGTGTATGGCGGGAGGGATTATATACGCAGTATTTT.

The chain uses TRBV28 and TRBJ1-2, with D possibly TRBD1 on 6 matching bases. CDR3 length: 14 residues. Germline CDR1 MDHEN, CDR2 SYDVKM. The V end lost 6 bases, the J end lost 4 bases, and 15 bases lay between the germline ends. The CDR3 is CASRSSGTTYGYTF. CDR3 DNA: TGTGCCAGCAGGTCCTCCGGGACAACCTATGGCTACACCTTC.

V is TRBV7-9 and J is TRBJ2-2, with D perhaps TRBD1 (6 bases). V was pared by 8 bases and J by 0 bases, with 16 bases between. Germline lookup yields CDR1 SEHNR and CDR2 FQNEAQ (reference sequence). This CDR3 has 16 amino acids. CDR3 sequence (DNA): TGTGCCAGCTCAGAAAACAGGGTGGCGAACACCGGGGAGCTGTTTTTT. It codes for CASSENRVANTGELFF.

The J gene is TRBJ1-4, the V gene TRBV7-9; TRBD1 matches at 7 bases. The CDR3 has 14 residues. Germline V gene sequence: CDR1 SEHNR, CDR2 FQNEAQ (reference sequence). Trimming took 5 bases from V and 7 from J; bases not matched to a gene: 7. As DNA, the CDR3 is TGTGCCAGCAGCCCCAACCAGGGGGGTGAAAAACTGTTTTTT. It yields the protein CASSPNQGGEKLFF.

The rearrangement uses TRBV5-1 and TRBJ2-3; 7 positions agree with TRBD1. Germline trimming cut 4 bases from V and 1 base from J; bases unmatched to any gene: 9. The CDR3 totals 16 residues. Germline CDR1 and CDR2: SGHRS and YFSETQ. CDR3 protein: CASSIETGTGTDTQYF. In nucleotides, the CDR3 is TGCGCCAGCAGCATAGAGACAGGGACCGGCACAGATACGCAGTATTTT. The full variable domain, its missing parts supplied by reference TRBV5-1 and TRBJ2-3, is KAGVTQTPRYLIKTRGQQVTLSCSPISGHRSVSWYQQTPGQGLQFLFEYFSETQRNKGNFPGRFSGRQFSNSRSEMNVSTLELGDSALYLCASSIETGTGTDTQYFGPGTRLTVL.

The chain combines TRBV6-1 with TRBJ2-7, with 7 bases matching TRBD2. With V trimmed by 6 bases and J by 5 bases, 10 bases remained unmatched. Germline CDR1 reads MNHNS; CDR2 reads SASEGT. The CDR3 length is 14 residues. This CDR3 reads CASSRSRGDHEQYF. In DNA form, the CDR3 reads TGTGCCAGCAGCCGAAGTCGGGGGGACCACGAGCAGTACTTC.

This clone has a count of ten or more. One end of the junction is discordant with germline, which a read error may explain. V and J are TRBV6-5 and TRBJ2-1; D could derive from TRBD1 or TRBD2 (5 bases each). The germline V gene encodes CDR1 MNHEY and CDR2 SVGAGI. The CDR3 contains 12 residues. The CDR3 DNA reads TGTGCCAGCAGTGACTCTTGGGGGGAGCAGTTCTTC. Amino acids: CASSDSWGEQFF.

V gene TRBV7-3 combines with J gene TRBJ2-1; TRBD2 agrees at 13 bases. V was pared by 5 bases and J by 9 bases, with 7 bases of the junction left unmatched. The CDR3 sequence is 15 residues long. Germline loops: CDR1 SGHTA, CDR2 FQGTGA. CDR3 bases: TGTGCCAGCAGCCCCTGGACTAGCGGGAGTTCTGAGCAGTTCTTC. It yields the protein CASSPWTSGSSEQFF.

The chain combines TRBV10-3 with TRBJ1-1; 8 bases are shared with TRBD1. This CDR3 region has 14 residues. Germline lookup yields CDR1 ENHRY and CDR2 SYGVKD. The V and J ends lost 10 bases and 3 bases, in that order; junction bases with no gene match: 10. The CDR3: CATLDRARDTEAFF. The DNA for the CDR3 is TGTGCCACCCTGGACAGGGCTCGTGACACTGAAGCTTTCTTT.

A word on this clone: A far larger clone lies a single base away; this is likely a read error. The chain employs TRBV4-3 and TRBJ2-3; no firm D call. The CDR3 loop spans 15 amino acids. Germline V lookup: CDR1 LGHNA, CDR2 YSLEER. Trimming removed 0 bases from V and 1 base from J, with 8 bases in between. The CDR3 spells CASSQETIRTDTQYF. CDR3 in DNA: TGCGCCAGCAGCCAAGAGACCATTCGCACAGATACGCAGTATTTT.

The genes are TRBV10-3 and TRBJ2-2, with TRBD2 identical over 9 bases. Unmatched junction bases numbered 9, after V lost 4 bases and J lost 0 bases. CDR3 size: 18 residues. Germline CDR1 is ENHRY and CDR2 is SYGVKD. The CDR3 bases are TGTGCCATCAGTGCCCGTAGCGGGAGAGGTGCGAACACCGGGGAGCTGTTTTTT. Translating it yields CAISARSGRGANTGELFF.